Following are 11 T cell receptor beta chains from one sample sequenced in a study of blood T cell repertoires in COVID-19. Only in-frame clones appear in the TCRdb table, and some are missing; sequencing was by immunoSEQ multiplex PCR. The table records 50,000 to 80,000 clones, roughly 91% of them present only once. Material: peripheral blood. These receptors were taken from a man aged 55-75 years with acute or convalescent COVID-19.

J is TRBJ1-1 and V is TRBV7-3; D call uncertain. V lost 3 bases to trimming and J lost 10 bases, with 15 bases between them. CDR1 and CDR2 (germline): SGHTA, FQGTGA. The CDR3 is made up of 13 amino acids. The CDR3 DNA reads TGTGCCAGCAGCTTCGACCCTCTAGGTGTAGCTTTCTTT. This sequence encodes CASSFDPLGVAFF.

This chain links TRBV24-1 with TRBJ2-5; 7 positions agree with TRBD1. With V trimmed by 0 bases and J by 2 bases, 8 bases remained unmatched. CDR1 and CDR2 (germline): KGHDR, SFDVKD. There are 17 residues in the CDR3. The CDR3 DNA reads as TGTGCCACCAGTGATTTGAGTGGACAGGTGGGACAAGAGACCCAGTACTTC. Protein product: CATSDLSGQVGQETQYF.

The rearrangement uses TRBV30 and TRBJ2-3; D may be TRBD2 (6 bases). CDR3 length: 18 residues. V was trimmed by 0 bases and J by 5 bases, leaving 24 bases between them. Germline V gives CDR1 GTSNPN, CDR2 SVGIG (reference sequence). The CDR3 sequence: CAWSVPVPRPPGEDTQYF. CDR3 sequence (DNA): TGTGCCTGGAGTGTACCGGTACCGCGTCCCCCGGGGGAAGATACGCAGTATTTT.

This clone was observed a handful of times. The rearrangement joins TRBV7-3 to TRBJ1-2, with 8 nucleotides matching TRBD1. With 9 bases clipped from V and 2 bases from J, the junction kept 5 bases outside the gene matches. This CDR3 region has 13 residues. The germline V gene encodes CDR1 SGHTA and CDR2 FQGTGA. The CDR3 DNA reads as TGTGCCAGTGGACAGGGCACGAACTATGGCTACACCTTC. It is translated as CASGQGTNYGYTF. The variable domain in full, with the rest retrieved from reference TRBV7-3 and TRBJ1-2, is GAGVSQTPSNKVTEKGKYVELRCDPISGHTALYWYRQSLGQGPEFLIYFQGTGAADDSGLPNDRFFAVRPEGSVSTLKIQRTERGDSAVYLCASGQGTNYGYTFGSGTRLTVV.

The chain employs TRBV6-5 and TRBJ2-5, with D possibly TRBD1 on 6 matching bases. Germline V gene lookup returns CDR1 MNHEY and CDR2 SVGAGI. The CDR3 length is 13 residues. V was clipped by 5 bases and J by 5 bases, with 12 bases between them. The CDR3 loop reads CASSPQGSETQYF. The CDR3 DNA follows: TGTGCCAGCAGTCCACAGGGTTCCGAGACCCAGTACTTC.

This clone has only one observation. The chain joins TRBV5-1 to TRBJ2-7; D possibly corresponds to TRBD2 (6 bases). This CDR3 region has 15 residues. Trimming cost V 0 bases and J 2 bases, with 12 bases left between them. CDR1 is SGHRS and CDR2 is YFSETQ in the germline V gene. The CDR3 is CASSLDGGVTYEQYF. The CDR3 nucleotides read TGCGCCAGCAGCTTGGACGGAGGGGTGACCTACGAGCAGTACTTC.

J is TRBJ1-4 and V is TRBV2; 11 positions match TRBD1. Trimming cost V 6 bases and J 7 bases; bases outside gene matches: 7. Germline V gene data show CDR1 as SNHLY and CDR2 as FYNNEI. The CDR3 sequence is 15 residues long. DNA of the CDR3: TGTGCCAGCAGGCTGGACAGGGGGCGAGGTGAAAAACTGTTTTTT. Translating it yields CASRLDRGRGEKLFF.

Comments on this clone: The same CDR3 is also encoded by other DNA sequences in this sample. The V and J genes are TRBV6-5 and TRBJ2-7, with TRBD1 identical over 9 bases. Trimming removed 6 bases from V and 3 bases from J; junction bases left unmatched: 6. CDR3 length: 14 residues. CDR1 is MNHEY and CDR2 is SVGAGI in the germline V gene. For the CDR3, the DNA is TGTGCCAGCAGCCGGGACAGGGCCTTCTACGAGCAGTACTTC. The encoded protein is CASSRDRAFYEQYF.

This chain connects TRBV6-2 or TRBV6-3 to TRBJ2-7; 10 positions agree with TRBD2. V lost 2 bases to trimming and J lost 3 bases; unmatched junction nucleotides: 7. The CDR3 extends over 16 amino acids. From germline, CDR1 is MNHEY and CDR2 SVGEGT. DNA for the CDR3: TGTGCCAGCAGTTACGGACAGCGGGGGGGCTACTACGAGCAGTACTTC. It yields the protein CASSYGQRGGYYEQYF.

The V call is TRBV25-1, the J call TRBJ1-1; 9 bases line up with TRBD1. The CDR3 consists of 14 residues. V was pared by 5 bases and J by 7 bases, with 8 bases of the junction left unmatched. Germline-derived CDR1 and CDR2 are MGHDK and SYGVNS. CDR3 sequence: CASSLGQGQHEAFF. In DNA form, the CDR3 reads TGTGCCAGCAGTTTGGGACAGGGTCAACATGAAGCTTTCTTT.

This chain connects TRBV24-1 to TRBJ1-1; TRBD1 agrees at 7 bases. Germline CDR1 KGHDR, CDR2 SFDVKD. The CDR3 length is 19 residues. Trimming took 4 bases from V and 1 from J; bases not matched to a gene: 17. CDR3 region: CATSDPTLRQGQGNTEAFF. For the CDR3, the DNA is TGTGCCACCAGTGACCCCACCCTTAGACAGGGCCAAGGGAACACTGAAGCTTTCTTT.